This T cell receptor beta chain was found in a study of CD8 T cells in ankylosing spondylitis. General study points: Disease-linked clones had a CD8+ phenotype and relatively low frequency in peripheral blood. Previous work reported some of these motif variants in the synovial fluid and blood of reactive arthritis. Ankylosing spondylitis blood appeared to carry a characteristic TCR beta motif of several highly homologous variants. Clones linked to disease were reported to show significant enrichment in matched ankylosing spondylitis synovial fluid.

Scientists made TCR beta libraries using quantitative 5'-RACE with molecular barcodes. Via MiXCR, TCRdb re-called the 5' RACE reads, giving one row per CDR3 protein. The table shows 350,000 to 450,000 distinct CDR3 sequences, with 25% to 30% occurring only once. The CDR3 consists of 14 residues. Germline V lookup: CDR1 SGHDT, CDR2 YYEEEE. With 2 bases removed from V and 5 bases from J, the gap between germline ends came to 11 bases. This clonotype was seen more than once but under ten times. Antigen specificity is unknown. The sequenced sample consisted of blood, either unsorted or a sorted T cell fraction (not recorded which). This clonotype was sampled from a male donor with ankylosing spondylitis. V is TRBV5-6 and J is TRBJ1-5; D perhaps matches TRBD1 (5 bases). The CDR3 sequence is CASSFNLGHQPQHF. The DNA for the CDR3 is TGTGCCAGCAGCTTTAATCTGGGGCATCAGCCCCAGCATTTT.